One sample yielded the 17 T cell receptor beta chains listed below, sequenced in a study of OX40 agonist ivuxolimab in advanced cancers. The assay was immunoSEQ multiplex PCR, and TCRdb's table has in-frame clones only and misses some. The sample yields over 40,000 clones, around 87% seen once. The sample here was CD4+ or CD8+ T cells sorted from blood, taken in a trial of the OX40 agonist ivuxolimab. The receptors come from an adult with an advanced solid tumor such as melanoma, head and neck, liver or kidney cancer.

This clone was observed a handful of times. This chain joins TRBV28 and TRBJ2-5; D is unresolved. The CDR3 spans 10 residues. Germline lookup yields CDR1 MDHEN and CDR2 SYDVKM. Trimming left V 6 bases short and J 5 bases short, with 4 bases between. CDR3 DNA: TGTGCCAGCAGCCAGGAGACCCAGTACTTC. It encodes CASSQETQYF.

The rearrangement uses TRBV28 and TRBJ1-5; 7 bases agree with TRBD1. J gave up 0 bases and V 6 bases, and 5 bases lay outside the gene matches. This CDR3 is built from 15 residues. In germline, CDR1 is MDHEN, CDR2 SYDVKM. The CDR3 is CASRIQGNSNQPQHF. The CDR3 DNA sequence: TGTGCCAGCAGAATACAGGGGAATAGCAATCAGCCCCAGCATTTT.

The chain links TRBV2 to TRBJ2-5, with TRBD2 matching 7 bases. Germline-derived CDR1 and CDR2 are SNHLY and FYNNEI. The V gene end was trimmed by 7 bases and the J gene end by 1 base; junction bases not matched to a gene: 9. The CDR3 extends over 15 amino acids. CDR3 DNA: TGTGCCAGCACGGTGGGGGGGAGGGTCCAAGAGACCCAGTACTTC. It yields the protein CASTVGGRVQETQYF.

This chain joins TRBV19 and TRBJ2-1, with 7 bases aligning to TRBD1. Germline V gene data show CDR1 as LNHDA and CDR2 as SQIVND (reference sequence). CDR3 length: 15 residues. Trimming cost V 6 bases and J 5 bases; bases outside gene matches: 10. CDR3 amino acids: CASSDRDSSHNEQFF. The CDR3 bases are TGTGCCAGTAGCGACCGGGACAGTAGCCACAATGAGCAGTTCTTC.

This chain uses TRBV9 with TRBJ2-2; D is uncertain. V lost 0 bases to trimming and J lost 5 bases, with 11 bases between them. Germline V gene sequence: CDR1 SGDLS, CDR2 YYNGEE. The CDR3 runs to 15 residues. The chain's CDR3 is CASSVEIGRTGELFF. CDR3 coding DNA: TGTGCCAGCAGCGTAGAGATAGGAAGGACCGGGGAGCTGTTTTTT.

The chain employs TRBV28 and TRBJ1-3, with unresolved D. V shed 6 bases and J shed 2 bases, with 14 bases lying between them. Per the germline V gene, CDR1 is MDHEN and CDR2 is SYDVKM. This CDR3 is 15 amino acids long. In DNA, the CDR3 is TGTGCCAGCAGCCCGGCCCTTTTGGCTGGAAACACCATATATTTT. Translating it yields CASSPALLAGNTIYF.

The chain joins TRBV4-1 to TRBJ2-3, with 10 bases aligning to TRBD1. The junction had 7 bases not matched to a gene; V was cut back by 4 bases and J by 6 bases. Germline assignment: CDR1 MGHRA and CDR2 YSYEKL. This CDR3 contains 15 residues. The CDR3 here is CASSPTGGRGDTQYF. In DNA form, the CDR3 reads TGCGCCAGCAGCCCGACAGGGGGCAGAGGCGATACGCAGTATTTT.

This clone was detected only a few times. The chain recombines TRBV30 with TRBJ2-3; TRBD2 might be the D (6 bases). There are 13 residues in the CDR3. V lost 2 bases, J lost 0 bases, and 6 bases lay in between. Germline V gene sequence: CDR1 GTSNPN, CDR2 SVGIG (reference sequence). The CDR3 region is CAWSSGSTDTQYF. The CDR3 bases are TGTGCCTGGAGTAGCGGGAGCACAGATACGCAGTATTTT.

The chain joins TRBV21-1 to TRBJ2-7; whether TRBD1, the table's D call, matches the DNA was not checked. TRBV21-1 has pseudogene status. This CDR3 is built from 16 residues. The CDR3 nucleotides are TGTGCCAGCAGCCCCCGCCGGACAGGGATTACCTACGAGCAGTACTTC. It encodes CASSPRRTGITYEQYF.

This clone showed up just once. CDR3 region: CATSRGQMDGYTF. For the CDR3, the DNA is TGTGCCACCAGCAGAGGACAAATGGATGGCTACACCTTC. This chain connects TRBV15 to TRBJ1-2; D remains ambiguous. Trimming removed 1 base from V and 6 bases from J, with 9 bases in between. Per the germline V gene, CDR1 is LNHNV and CDR2 is YYDKDF (reference sequence). CDR3 length: 13 amino acids.

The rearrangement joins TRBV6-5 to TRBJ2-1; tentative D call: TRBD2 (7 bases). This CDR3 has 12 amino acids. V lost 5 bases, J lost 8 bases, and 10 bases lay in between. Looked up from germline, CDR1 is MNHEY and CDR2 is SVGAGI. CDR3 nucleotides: TGTGCCAGCAGTAGGGGGGGGTATGAGCAGTTCTTC. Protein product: CASSRGGYEQFF.

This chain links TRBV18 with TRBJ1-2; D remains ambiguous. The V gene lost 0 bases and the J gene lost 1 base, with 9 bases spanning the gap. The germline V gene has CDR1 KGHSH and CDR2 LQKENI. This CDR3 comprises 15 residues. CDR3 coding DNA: TGTGCCAGCTCACCACCGGGAGCTGATAACTATGGCTACACCTTC. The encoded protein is CASSPPGADNYGYTF.

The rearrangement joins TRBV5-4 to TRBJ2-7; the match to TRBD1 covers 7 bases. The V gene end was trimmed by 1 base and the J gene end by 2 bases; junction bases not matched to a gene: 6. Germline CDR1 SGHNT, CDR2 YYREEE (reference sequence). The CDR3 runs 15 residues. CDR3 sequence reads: CASSLSRQGTYEQYF. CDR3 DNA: TGTGCCAGCAGCTTGAGTCGACAGGGCACCTACGAGCAGTACTTC.

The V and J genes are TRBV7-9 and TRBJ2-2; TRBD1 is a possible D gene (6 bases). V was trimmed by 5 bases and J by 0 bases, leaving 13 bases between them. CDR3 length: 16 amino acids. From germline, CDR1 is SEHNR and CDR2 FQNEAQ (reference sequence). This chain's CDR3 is CASSPPGTSNTGELFF. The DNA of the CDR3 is TGTGCCAGCAGCCCTCCCGGGACATCGAACACCGGGGAGCTGTTTTTT.

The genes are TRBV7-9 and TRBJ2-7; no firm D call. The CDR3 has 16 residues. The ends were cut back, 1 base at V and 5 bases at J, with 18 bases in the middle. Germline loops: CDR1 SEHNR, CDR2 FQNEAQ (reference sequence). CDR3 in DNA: TGTGCCAGCAGCTTAGTTAACGGGCCTACGGCAGACGAGCAGTACTTC. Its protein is CASSLVNGPTADEQYF.

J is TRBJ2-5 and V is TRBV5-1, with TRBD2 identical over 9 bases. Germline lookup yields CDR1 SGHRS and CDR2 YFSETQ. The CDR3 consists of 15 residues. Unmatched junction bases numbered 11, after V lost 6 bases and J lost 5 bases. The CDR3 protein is CASKEGTSIAETQYF. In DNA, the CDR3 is TGCGCCAGCAAAGAAGGGACTAGCATCGCGGAGACCCAGTACTTC.

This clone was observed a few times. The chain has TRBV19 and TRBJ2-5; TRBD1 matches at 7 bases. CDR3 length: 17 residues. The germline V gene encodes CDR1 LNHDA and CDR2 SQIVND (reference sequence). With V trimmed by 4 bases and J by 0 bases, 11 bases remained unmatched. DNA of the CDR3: TGTGCCAGTAGTAAGAGAGGAAGGGGGCTTTACCAAGAGACCCAGTACTTC. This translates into CASSKRGRGLYQETQYF.